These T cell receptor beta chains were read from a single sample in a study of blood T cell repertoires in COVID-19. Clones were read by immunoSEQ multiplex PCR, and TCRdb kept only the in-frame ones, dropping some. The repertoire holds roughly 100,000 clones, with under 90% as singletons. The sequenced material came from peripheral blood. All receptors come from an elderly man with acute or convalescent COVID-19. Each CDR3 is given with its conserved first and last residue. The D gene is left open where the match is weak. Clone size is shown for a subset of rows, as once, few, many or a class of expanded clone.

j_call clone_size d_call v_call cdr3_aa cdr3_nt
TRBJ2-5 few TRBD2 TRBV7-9 CASSSSGSRETQYF TGTGCCAGCAGCTCTAGCGGGAGCAGGGAGACCCAGTACTTC
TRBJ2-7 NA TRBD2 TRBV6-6 CASSVLAGGPSYEQYF TGTGCCAGCAGTGTCCTAGCGGGAGGCCCTTCCTACGAGCAGTACTTC
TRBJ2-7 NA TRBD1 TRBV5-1 CASSSLRGQGYEQYF TGCGCCAGCAGCTCACTTAGAGGACAGGGGTACGAGCAGTACTTC
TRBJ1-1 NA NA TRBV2 CASRAGPNTEAFF TGTGCCAGCAGGGCGGGCCCAAACACTGAAGCTTTCTTT
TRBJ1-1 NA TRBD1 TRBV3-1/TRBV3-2 CASSPTGTVNTEAFF TGTGCCAGCAGCCCCACCGGGACAGTGAACACTGAAGCTTTCTTT
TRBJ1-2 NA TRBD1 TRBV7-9 CASSPRQGPFVGYTF TGTGCCAGCAGCCCGAGACAGGGCCCCTTCGTTGGCTACACCTTC
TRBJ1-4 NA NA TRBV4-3 CASSQDLTPTGFNEKLFF TGCGCCAGCAGCCAAGATCTGACGCCGACTGGATTTAATGAAAAACTGTTTTTT
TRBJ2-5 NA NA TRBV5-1 CASSVRGPPGAETQYF TGCGCCAGCAGCGTCCGTGGTCCCCCGGGAGCAGAGACCCAGTACTTC
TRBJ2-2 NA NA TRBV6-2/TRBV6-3 CASSRRQANTGELFF TGTGCCAGCAGCCGCCGACAGGCGAACACCGGGGAGCTGTTTTTT
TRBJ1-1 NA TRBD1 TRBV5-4 CASSPGTAEAFF TGTGCCAGCAGCCCCGGGACAGCGGAAGCTTTCTTT
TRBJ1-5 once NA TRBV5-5 CASSLQGNSNQPQHF TGTGCCAGCAGCTTGCAGGGGAATAGCAATCAGCCCCAGCATTTT
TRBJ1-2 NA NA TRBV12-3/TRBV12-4 CASSVLGNRGYTF TGTGCCAGCAGCGTCCTAGGTAACCGCGGCTACACCTTC
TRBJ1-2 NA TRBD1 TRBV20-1 CSAKQGYGYTF TGCAGTGCTAAACAGGGGTATGGCTACACCTTC
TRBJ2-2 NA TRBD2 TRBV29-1 CSVREGSTGELFF TGCAGCGTCCGGGAGGGGTCCACCGGGGAGCTGTTTTTT
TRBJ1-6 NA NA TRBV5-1 CASSSGESSYNSPLHF TGCGCCAGCAGCTCAGGGGAGAGCTCCTATAATTCACCCCTCCACTTT
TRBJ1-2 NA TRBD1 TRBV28 CASSNLGQGNYGYTF TGTGCCAGCAGTAACCTAGGACAGGGAAACTATGGCTACACCTTC
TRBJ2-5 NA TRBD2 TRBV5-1 CASSSPGGLQETQYF TGCGCCAGCAGCTCTCCGGGAGGGCTCCAAGAGACCCAGTACTTC
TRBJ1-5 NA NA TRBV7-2 CASSFTGQRSNQPQHF TGTGCCAGCAGCTTTACAGGGCAAAGAAGCAATCAGCCCCAGCATTTT
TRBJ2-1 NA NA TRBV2 CASSEAYPGEQFF TGTGCCAGCAGTGAAGCGTACCCGGGTGAGCAGTTCTTC
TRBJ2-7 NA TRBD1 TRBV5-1 CASSPRQGPYEQYF TGCGCCAGCAGCCCCCGACAGGGCCCCTACGAGCAGTACTTC
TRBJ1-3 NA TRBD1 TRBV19 CASSINGIGTGGDGNTIYF TGTGCCAGTAGTATAAACGGGATCGGGACAGGGGGCGACGGAAACACCATATATTTT
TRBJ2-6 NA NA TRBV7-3 CASSSPQGTSGANVLTF TGTGCCAGCAGCTCTCCCCAGGGAACCTCTGGGGCCAACGTCCTGACTTTC
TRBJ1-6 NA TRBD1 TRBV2 CASSAGQDNSPLHF TGTGCCAGCAGTGCGGGACAGGATAATTCACCCCTCCACTTT
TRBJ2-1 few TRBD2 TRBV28 CASDSGTSGSRTYNEQFF TGTGCCAGTGATTCCGGGACTAGCGGGAGTAGGACCTACAATGAGCAGTTCTTC
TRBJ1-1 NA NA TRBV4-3 CASSQLYRNTEAFF TGCGCCAGCAGCCAACTATACCGGAACACTGAAGCTTTCTTT
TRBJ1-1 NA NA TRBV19 CASSRGENTEAFF TGTGCCAGTAGTAGGGGGGAGAACACTGAAGCTTTCTTT
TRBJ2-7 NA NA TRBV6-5 CASSYSETGSSYEQYF TGTGCCAGCAGTTACTCCGAAACGGGGAGCTCCTACGAGCAGTACTTC
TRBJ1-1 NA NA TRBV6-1 CASSDYGDRTEAFF TGTGCCAGCAGTGATTACGGGGATCGTACTGAAGCTTTCTTT
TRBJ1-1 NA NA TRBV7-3 CASSPQGGTGNTEAFF TGTGCCAGCAGCCCACAGGGTGGGACGGGAAACACTGAAGCTTTCTTT
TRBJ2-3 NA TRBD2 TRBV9 CASSVARLAGVDTQYF TGTGCCAGCAGCGTAGCTCGACTAGCGGGAGTGGATACGCAGTATTTT
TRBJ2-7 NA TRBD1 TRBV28 CASSSPGQKASYEQYF TGTGCCAGCAGTTCCCCGGGACAGAAAGCCTCCTACGAGCAGTACTTC
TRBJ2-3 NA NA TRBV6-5 CASSSGLVDTQYF TGTGCCAGCAGTAGCGGATTGGTAGATACGCAGTATTTT
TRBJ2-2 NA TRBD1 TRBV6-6 CASSSDRVTTGELFF TGTGCCAGCAGTTCTGACAGGGTAACCACCGGGGAGCTGTTTTTT
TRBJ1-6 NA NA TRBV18 CASSPRQPGNSPLHF TGTGCCAGCTCACCCCGGCAGCCAGGGAATTCACCCCTCCACTTT
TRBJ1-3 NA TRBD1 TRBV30 CAYRDRASGNTIYF TGTGCCTACCGAGACAGGGCATCTGGAAACACCATATATTTT
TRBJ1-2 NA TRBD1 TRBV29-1 CSVEDRKDRGLPNGYTF TGCAGCGTTGAAGATCGAAAGGACAGGGGGCTTCCTAATGGCTACACCTTC
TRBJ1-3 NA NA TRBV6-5 CASKGGAAGNTIYF TGTGCCAGCAAGGGAGGGGCGGCTGGAAACACCATATATTTT
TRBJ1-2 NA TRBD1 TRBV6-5 CASSYDGTGYGYTF TGTGCCAGCAGTTACGACGGGACAGGCTATGGCTACACCTTC